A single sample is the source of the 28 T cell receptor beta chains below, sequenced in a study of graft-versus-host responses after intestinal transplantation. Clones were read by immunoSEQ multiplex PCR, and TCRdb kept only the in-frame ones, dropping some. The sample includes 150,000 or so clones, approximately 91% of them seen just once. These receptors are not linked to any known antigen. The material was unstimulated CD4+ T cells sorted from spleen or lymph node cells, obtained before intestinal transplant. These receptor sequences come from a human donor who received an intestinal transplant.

The CDR3 sequence is CAWSPTLGLMNQPQHF. CDR3 DNA sequence: TGTGCCTGGAGTCCAACCCTCGGGCTGATGAATCAGCCCCAGCATTTT. The rearrangement links TRBV30 to TRBJ1-5; D gene uncertain. This CDR3 has 16 amino acids. The V and J ends lost 2 bases and 4 bases respectively, with 18 bases between them. Looked up from germline, CDR1 is GTSNPN and CDR2 is SVGIG (reference sequence).

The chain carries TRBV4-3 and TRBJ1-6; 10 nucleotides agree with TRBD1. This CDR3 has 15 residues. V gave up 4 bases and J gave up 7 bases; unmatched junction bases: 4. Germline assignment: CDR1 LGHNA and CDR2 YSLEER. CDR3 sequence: CASSPGTGANSPLHF. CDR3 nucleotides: TGCGCCAGCAGCCCAGGGACAGGGGCAAATTCACCCCTCCACTTT.

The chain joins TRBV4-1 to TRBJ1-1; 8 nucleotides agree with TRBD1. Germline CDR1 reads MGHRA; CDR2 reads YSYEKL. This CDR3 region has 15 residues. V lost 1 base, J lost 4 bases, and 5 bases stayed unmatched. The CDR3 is CASSQGQGAATEAFF. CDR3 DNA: TGCGCCAGCAGCCAAGGCCAGGGGGCAGCCACTGAAGCTTTCTTT.

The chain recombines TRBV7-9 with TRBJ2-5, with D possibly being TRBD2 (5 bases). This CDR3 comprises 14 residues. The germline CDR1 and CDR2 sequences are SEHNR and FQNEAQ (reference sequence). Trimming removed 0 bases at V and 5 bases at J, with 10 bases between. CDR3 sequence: CASSLALLEETQYF. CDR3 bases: TGTGCCAGCAGCTTAGCGCTACTAGAGGAGACCCAGTACTTC.

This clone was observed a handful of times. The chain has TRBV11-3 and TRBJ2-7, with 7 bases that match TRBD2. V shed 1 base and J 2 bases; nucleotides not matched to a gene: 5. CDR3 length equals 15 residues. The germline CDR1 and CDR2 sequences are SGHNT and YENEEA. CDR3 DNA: TGTGCCAGCAGCTTAGGAGCGGGGCTTACCTACGAGCAGTACTTC. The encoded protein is CASSLGAGLTYEQYF.

CDR3 in amino acids: CAWSADGYEQYF. In DNA, the CDR3 is TGTGCCTGGAGTGCGGACGGCTACGAGCAGTACTTC. V gene TRBV30 combines with J gene TRBJ2-7; D gene unclear. The CDR3 has 12 residues. V lost 1 base and J 3 bases, leaving 7 bases between the germline ends. Germline V gene sequence: CDR1 GTSNPN, CDR2 SVGIG (reference sequence).

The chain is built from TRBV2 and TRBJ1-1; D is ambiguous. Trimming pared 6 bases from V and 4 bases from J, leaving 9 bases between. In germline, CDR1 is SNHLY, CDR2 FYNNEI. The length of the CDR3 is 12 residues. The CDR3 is CASRSAPTEAFF. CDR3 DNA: TGTGCCAGCAGATCCGCTCCCACTGAAGCTTTCTTT.

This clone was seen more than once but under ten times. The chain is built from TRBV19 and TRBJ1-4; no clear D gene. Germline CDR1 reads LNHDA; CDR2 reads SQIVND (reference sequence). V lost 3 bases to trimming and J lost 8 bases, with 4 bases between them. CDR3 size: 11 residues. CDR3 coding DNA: TGTGCCAGTAGTATTCAGGAAAAACTGTTTTTT. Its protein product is CASSIQEKLFF.

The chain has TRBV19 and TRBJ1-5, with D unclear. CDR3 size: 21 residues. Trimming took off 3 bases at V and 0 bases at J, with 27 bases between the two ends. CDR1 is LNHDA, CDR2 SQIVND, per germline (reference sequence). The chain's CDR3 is CASSILPRWTAQNYSNQPQHF. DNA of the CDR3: TGTGCCAGTAGTATCCTACCCCGGTGGACCGCCCAGAACTATAGCAATCAGCCCCAGCATTTT.

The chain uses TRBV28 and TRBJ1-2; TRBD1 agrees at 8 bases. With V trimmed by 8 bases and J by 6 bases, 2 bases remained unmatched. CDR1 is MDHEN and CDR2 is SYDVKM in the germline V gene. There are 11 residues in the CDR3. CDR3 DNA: TGTGCCAGCGAGGACAGGGATGGCTACACCTTC. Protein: CASEDRDGYTF.

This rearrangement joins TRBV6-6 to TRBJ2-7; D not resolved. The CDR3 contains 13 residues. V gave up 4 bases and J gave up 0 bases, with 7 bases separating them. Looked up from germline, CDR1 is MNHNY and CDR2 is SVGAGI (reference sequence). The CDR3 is CASSFRSSYEQYF. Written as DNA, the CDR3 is TGTGCCAGCAGTTTCAGGAGCTCCTACGAGCAGTACTTC.

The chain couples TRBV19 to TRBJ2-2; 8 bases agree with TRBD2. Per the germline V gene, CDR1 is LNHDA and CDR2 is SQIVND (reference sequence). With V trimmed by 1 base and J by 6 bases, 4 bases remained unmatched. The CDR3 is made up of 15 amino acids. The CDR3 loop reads CASSIAGGPPGELFF. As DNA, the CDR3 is TGTGCCAGTAGTATAGCGGGAGGGCCGCCCGGGGAGCTGTTTTTT.

DNA of the CDR3: TGTGCCAGCAGCACCCGAACCTCCATGAACACTGAAGCTTTCTTT. The encoded protein is CASSTRTSMNTEAFF. This rearrangement joins TRBV21-1 to TRBJ1-1. TRBV21-1 is annotated as a pseudogene. This CDR3 region has 15 residues.

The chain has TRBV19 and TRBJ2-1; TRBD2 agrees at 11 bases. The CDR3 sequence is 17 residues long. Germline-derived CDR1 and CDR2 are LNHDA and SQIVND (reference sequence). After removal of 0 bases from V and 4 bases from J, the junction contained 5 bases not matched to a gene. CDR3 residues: CASSIEGTSGLYNEQFF. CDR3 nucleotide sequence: TGTGCCAGTAGTATAGAGGGGACTAGCGGACTGTACAATGAGCAGTTCTTC.

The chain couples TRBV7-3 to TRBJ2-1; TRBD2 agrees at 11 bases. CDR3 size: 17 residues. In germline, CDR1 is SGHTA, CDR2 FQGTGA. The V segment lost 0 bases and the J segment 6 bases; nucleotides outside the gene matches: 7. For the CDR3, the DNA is TGTGCCAGCAGCTTAACCGTTAGCGGGAGGGCCATCAATGAGCAGTTCTTC. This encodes CASSLTVSGRAINEQFF.

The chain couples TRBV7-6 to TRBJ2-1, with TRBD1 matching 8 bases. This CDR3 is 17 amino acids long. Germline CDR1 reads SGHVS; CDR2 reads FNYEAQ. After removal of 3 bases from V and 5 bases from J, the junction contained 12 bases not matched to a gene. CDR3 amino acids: CASSFRPGGTLNNEQFF. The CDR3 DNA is TGTGCCAGCAGCTTTCGTCCAGGGGGCACGCTTAACAATGAGCAGTTCTTC. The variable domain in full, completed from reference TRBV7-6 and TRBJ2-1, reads GAGVSQSPRYKVTKRGQDVALRCDPISGHVSLYWYRQALGQGPEFLTYFNYEAQQDKSGLPNDRFSAERPEGSISTLTIQRTEQRDSAMYRCASSFRPGGTLNNEQFFGPGTRLTVL.

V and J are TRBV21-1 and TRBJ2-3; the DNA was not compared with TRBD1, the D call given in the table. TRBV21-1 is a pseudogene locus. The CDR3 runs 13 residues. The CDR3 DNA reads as TGTGCCAGCAGGCAGGACAGGACAGATACGCAGTATTTT. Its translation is CASRQDRTDTQYF.

The CDR3 protein is CASSSGSSYNEQFF. The CDR3 DNA reads TGTGCCAGTAGTAGCGGGAGCTCCTACAATGAGCAGTTCTTC. V is TRBV19 and J is TRBJ2-1; 7 nucleotides line up with TRBD2. The trim removed 4 bases at V and 0 bases at J, leaving 0 bases unmatched. The germline V gene encodes CDR1 LNHDA and CDR2 SQIVND (reference sequence). This CDR3 region has 14 residues.

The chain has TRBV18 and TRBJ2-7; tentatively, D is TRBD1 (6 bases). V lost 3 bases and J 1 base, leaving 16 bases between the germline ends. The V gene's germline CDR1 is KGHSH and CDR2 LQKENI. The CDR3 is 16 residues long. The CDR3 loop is CASSPPVQGISYEQYF. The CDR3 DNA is TGTGCCAGCTCACCCCCGGTACAGGGCATATCCTACGAGCAGTACTTC.

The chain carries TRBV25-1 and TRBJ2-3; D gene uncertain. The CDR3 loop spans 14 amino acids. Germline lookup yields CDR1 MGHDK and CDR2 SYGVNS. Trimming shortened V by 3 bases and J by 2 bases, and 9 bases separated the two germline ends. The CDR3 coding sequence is TGTGCCAGCAGTGACGGCCAGACCACAGATACGCAGTATTTT. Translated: CASSDGQTTDTQYF.

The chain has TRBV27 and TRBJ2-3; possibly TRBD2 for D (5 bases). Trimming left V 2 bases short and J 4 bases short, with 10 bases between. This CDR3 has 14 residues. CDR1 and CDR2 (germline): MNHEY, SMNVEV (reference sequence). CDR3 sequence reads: CASSLGRNADTQYF. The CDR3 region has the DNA TGTGCCAGCAGTTTAGGGAGAAATGCAGATACGCAGTATTTT.

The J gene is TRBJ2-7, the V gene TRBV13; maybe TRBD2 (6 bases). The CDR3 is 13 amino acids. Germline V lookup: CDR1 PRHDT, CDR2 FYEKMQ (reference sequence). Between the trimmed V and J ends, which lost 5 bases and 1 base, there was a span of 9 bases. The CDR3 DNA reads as TGTGCCAGCAGCATAGCGGATTCCTACGAGCAGTACTTC. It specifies CASSIADSYEQYF.

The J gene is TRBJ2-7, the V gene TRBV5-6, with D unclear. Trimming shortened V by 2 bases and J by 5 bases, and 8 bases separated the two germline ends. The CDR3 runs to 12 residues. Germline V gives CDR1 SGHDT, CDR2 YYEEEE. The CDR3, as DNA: TGTGCCAGCAGCTTTCAAAGCCACGAGCAGTACTTC. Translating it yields CASSFQSHEQYF.

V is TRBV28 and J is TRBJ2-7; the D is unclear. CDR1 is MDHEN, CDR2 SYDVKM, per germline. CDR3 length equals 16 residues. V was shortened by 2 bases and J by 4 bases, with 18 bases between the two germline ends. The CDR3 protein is CASSLNVGPWSYEQYF. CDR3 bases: TGTGCCAGCAGTTTAAATGTCGGACCATGGTCTTACGAGCAGTACTTC.

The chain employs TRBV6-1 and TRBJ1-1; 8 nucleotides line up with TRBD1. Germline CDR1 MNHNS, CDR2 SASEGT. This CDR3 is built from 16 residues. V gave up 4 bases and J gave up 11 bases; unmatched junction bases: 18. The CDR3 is CASSGQRTGIISVAFF. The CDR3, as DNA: TGTGCCAGCAGTGGCCAAAGGACAGGGATAATATCTGTGGCTTTCTTT.

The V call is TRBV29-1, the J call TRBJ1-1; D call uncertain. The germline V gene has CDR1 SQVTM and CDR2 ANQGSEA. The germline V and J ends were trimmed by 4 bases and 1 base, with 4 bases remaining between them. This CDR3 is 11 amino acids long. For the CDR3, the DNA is TGCAGCGTTGTAGAGAACACTGAAGCTTTCTTT. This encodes CSVVENTEAFF.

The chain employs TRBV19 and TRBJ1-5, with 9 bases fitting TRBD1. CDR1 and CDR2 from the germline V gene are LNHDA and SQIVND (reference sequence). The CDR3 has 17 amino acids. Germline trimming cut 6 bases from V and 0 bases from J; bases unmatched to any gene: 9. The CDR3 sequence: CASSGDRGWDSNQPQHF. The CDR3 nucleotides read TGTGCCAGTAGCGGTGACAGGGGGTGGGATAGCAATCAGCCCCAGCATTTT.

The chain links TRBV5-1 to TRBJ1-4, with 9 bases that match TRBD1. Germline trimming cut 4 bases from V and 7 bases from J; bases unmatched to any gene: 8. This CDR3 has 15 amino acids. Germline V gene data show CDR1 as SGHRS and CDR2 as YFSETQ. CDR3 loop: CASSTSGQGSEKLFF. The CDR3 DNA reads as TGCGCCAGCAGCACCTCGGGACAGGGATCTGAAAAACTGTTTTTT. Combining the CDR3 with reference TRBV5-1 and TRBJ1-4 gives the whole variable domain KAGVTQTPRYLIKTRGQQVTLSCSPISGHRSVSWYQQTPGQGLQFLFEYFSETQRNKGNFPGRFSGRQFSNSRSEMNVSTLELGDSALYLCASSTSGQGSEKLFFGSGTQLSVL.